The clone carrying this T cell receptor (beta chain) was detected once. Its antigen remains unidentified. The data derive from a study of cytomegalovirus exposure and HLA in healthy donors. Study-level results: The listing of 150 to 200 TCR beta chains classed them as cytomegalovirus-associated. HLA alleles were associated with fewer than 20,000 TCR beta sequences in a later analysis at 0.05 false discovery rate.

The CDR3 covers 15 residues. Germline CDR1 reads SGDLS; CDR2 reads YYNGEE. The ends lost 4 bases at V and 7 bases at J; junction bases unmatched: 14. Primers for the PCR totalled 60 Vbeta and 13 Jbeta. Measured with immunoSEQ multiplex PCR; TCRdb has only the in-frame clones, and not every one. The profile shows about 130,000 clones, about 80% of them singletons. The sequenced material came from PBMCs. This clonotype originated in a man between 45 and 60 years old in good health and CMV-seronegative. The chain links TRBV9 to TRBJ2-7; 7 nucleotides agree with TRBD2. CDR3 DNA sequence: TGTGCCAGCAGCCCCTCCGTAATAGCGGGTCAAGAGCAGTACTTC. Its protein product is CASSPSVIAGQEQYF.